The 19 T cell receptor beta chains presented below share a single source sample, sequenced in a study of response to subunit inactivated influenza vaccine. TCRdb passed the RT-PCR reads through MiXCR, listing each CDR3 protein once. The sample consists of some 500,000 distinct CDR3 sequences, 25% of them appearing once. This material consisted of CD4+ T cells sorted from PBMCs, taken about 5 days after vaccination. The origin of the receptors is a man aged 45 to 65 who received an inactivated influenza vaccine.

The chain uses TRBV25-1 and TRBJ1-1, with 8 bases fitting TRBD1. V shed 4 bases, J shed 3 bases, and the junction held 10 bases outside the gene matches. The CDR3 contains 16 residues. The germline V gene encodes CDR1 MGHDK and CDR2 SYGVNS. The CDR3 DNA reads TGTGCCAGCAGTGGGACAGGGATGGTAACGTACACTGAAGCTTTCTTT. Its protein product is CASSGTGMVTYTEAFF. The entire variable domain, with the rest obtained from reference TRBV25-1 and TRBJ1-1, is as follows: EADIYQTPRYLVIGTGKKITLECSQTMGHDKMYWYQQDPGMELHLIHYSYGVNSTEKGDLSSESTVSRIRTEHFPLTLESARPSHTSQYLCASSGTGMVTYTEAFFGQGTRLTVV.

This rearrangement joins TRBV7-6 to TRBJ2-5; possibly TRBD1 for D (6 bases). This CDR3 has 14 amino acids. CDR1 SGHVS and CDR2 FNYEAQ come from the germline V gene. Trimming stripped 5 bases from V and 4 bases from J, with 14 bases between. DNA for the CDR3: TGTGCCAGCAGCCAAAAACAGGGTTCAGAGACCCAGTACTTC. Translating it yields CASSQKQGSETQYF.

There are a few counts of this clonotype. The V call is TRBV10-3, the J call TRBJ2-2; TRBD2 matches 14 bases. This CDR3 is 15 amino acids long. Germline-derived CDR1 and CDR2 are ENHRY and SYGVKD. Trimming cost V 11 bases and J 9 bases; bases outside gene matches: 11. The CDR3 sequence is CASNDGTSGGRELFF. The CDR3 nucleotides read TGTGCCTCGAACGACGGGACTAGCGGGGGTCGGGAGCTGTTTTTT.

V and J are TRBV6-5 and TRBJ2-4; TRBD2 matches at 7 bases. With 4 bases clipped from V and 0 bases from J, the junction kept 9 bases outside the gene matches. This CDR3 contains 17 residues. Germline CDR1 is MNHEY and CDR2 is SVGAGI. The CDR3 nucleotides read TGTGCCAGCAGTTGGGTGCGGCAGCGGGGAGCCAAAAACATTCAGTACTTC. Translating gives CASSWVRQRGAKNIQYF.

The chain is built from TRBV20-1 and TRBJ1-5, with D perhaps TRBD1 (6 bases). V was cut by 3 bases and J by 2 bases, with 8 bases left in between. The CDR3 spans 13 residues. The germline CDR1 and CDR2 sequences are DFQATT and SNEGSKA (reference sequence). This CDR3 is CSAREGGNQPQHF. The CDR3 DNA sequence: TGCAGTGCTAGGGAGGGGGGCAATCAGCCCCAGCATTTT.

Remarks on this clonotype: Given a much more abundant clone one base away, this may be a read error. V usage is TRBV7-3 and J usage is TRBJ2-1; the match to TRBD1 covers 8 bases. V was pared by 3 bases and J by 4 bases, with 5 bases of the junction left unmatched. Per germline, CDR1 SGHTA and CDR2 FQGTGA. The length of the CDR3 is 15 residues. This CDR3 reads CASSFQGAFYNEQFF. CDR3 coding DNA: TGTGCCAGCAGCTTTCAGGGGGCGTTTTACAATGAGCAGTTCTTC. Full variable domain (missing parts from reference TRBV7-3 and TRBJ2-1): GAGVSQTPSNKVTEKGKYVELRCDPISGHTALYWYRQSLGQGPEFLIYFQGTGAADDSGLPNDRFFAVRPEGSVSTLKIQRTERGDSAVYLCASSFQGAFYNEQFFGPGTRLTVL.

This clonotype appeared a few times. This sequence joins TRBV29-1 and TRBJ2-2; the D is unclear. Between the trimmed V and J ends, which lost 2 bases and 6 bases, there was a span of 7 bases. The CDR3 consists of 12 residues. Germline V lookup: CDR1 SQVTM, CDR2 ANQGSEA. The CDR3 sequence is CSVERAAGELFF. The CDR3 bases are TGCAGCGTTGAAAGGGCAGCCGGGGAGCTGTTTTTT.

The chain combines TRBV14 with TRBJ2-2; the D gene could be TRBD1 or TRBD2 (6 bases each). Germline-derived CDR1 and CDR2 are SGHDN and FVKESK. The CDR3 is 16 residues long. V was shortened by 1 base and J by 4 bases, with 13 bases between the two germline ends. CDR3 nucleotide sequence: TGTGCCAGCAGCCAAGTGGGGGGCAGCCCCACCGGGGAGCTGTTTTTT. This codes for CASSQVGGSPTGELFF.

The CDR3 region is CATSDFRGGGYTF. The CDR3 region has the DNA TGTGCCACCAGTGATTTTCGAGGAGGTGGCTACACCTTC. This chain links TRBV24-1 with TRBJ1-2, with D uncertain. The V gene's germline CDR1 is KGHDR and CDR2 SFDVKD. Trimming pared 1 base from V and 7 bases from J, leaving 9 bases between. The CDR3 runs 13 residues.

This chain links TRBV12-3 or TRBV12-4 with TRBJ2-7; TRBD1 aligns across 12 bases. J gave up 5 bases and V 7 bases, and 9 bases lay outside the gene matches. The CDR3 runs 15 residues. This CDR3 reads CASKPGQGAYNEQYF. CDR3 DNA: TGTGCCAGCAAACCGGGACAGGGGGCCTACAACGAGCAGTACTTC.

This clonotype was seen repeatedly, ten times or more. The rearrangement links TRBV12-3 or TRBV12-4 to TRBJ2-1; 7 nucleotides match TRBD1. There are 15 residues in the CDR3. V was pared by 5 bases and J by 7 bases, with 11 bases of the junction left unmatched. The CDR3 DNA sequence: TGTGCCAGCAGTGACCTCCGGGACAGCTTTAATGAGCAGTTCTTC. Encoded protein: CASSDLRDSFNEQFF.

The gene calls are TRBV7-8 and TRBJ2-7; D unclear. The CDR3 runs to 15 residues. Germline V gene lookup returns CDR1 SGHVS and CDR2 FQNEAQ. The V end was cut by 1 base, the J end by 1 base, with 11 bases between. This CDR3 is CASSLEGRGSYEQYF. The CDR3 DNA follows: TGTGCCAGCAGCTTAGAAGGTAGAGGATCCTACGAGCAGTACTTC. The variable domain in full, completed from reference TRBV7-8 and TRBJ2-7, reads GAGVSQSPRYKVAKRGQDVALRCDPISGHVSLFWYQQALGQGPEFLTYFQNEAQLDKSGLPSDRFFAERPEGSVSTLKIQRTQQEDSAVYLCASSLEGRGSYEQYFGPGTRLTVT.

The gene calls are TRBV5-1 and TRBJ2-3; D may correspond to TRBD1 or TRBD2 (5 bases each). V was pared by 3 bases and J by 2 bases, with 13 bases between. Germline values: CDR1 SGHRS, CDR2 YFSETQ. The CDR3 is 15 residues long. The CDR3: CASSSGLGPTDTQYF. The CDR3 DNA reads TGCGCCAGCAGCTCCGGACTGGGACCCACAGATACGCAGTATTTT.

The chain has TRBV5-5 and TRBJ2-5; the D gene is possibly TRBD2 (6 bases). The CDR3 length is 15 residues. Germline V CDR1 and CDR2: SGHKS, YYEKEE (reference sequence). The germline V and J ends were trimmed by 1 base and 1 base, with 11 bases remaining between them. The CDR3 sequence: CASSLWFSGQETQYF. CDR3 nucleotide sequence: TGTGCCAGCAGCTTGTGGTTTAGCGGCCAAGAGACCCAGTACTTC. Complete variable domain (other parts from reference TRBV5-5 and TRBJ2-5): DAGVTQSPTHLIKTRGQQVTLRCSPISGHKSVSWYQQVLGQGPQFIFQYYEKEERGRGNFPDRFSARQFPNYSSELNVNALLLGDSALYLCASSLWFSGQETQYFGPGTRLLVL.

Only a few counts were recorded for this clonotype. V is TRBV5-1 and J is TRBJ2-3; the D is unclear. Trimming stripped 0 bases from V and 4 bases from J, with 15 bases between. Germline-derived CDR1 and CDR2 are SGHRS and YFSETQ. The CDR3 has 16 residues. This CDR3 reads CASSLDQAARADTQYF. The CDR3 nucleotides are TGCGCCAGCAGCTTGGACCAGGCCGCTCGGGCAGATACGCAGTATTTT.

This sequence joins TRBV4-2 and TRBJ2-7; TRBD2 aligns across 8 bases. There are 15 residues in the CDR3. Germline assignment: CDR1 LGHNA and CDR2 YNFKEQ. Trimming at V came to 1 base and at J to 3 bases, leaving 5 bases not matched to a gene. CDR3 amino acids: CASSQGGGTSYEQYF. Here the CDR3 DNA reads TGTGCCAGCAGCCAAGGCGGGGGGACTAGCTACGAGCAGTACTTC.

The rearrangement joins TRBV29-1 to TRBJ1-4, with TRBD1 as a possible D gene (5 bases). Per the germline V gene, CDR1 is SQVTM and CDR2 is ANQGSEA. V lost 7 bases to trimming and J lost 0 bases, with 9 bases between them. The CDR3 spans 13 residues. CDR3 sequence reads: CSALQATNEKLFF. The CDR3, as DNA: TGCAGCGCATTACAGGCAACTAATGAAAAACTGTTTTTT.

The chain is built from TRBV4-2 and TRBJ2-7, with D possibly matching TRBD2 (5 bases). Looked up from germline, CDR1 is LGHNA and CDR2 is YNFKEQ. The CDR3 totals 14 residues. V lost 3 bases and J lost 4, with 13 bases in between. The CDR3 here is CASSHTGEGYEQYF. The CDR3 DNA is TGTGCCAGCAGCCACACTGGAGAGGGATACGAGCAGTACTTC.

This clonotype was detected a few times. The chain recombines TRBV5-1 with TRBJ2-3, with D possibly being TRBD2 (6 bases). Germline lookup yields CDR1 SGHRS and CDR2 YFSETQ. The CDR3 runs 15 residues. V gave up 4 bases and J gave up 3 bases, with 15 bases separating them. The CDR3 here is CASSPSGDRTDTQYF. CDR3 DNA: TGCGCCAGCAGCCCTTCGGGGGATAGGACAGATACGCAGTATTTT.